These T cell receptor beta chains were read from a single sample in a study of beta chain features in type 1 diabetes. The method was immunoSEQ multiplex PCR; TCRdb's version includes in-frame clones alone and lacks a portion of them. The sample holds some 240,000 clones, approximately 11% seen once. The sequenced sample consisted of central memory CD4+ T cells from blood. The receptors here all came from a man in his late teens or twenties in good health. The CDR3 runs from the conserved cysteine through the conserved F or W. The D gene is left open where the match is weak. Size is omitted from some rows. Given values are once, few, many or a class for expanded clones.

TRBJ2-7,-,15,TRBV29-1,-,TGCAGCGTTGGGGGCTTGACCGGGACTGGCTACGAGCAGTACTTC,CSVGGLTGTGYEQYF
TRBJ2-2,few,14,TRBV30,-,TGTGCCTGGAGTGTAGAGGTGAACACCGGGGAGCTGTTTTTT,CAWSVEVNTGELFF
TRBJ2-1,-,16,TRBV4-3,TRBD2,TGCGCCAGCAGCCGCCTGGGACTAGCGGGAGGAGGTGAGCAGTTCTTC,CASSRLGLAGGGEQFF
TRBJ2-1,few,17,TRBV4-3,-,TGCGCCAGCAGCCGAGAACCGGACTTTAGCTCCTACAATGAGCAGTTCTTC,CASSREPDFSSYNEQFF
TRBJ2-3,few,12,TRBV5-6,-,TGTGCCAGCAGCTTGAACAGGGACGCGCAGTATTTT,CASSLNRDAQYF
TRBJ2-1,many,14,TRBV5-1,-,TGCGCCAGCAGCTTCCTCCCAGGGGACAATGAGCAGTTCTTC,CASSFLPGDNEQFF
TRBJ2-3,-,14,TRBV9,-,TGCGCCAGCAGCGTCGCGGAGAGGGGAGATACGCAGTATTTT,CASSVAERGDTQYF
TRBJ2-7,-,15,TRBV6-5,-,TGTGCCAGCAGCGCGAGGGGAGACAGGCCCTACGAGCAGTACTTC,CASSARGDRPYEQYF
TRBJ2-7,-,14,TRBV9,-,TGTGCCAGCAGCGTAGAGGGCCAAGGGAGCGAGCAGTACTTC,CASSVEGQGSEQYF
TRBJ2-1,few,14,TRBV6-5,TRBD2,TGTGCCAGCGGACGGACTAGTCCTTACAATGAGCAGTTCTTC,CASGRTSPYNEQFF
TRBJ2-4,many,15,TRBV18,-,TGTGCCAGCTCTTCAGGGGACAATGCCAAAAACATTCAGTACTTC,CASSSGDNAKNIQYF
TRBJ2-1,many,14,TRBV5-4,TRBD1,TGTGCCAGCAGCTTGGAGACAGGGAACAATGAGCAGTTCTTC,CASSLETGNNEQFF
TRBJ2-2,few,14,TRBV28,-,TGTGCCAGCAGTATGACAGCGAACACCGGGGAGCTGTTTTTT,CASSMTANTGELFF
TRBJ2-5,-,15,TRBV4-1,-,TGCGCCAGCAGCCAGGTACAGGGTCGGCAAGAGACCCAGTACTTC,CASSQVQGRQETQYF
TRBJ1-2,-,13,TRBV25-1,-,TGTGCCAGCAGTGAATATGTAATCGGCGGCTACACCTTC,CASSEYVIGGYTF
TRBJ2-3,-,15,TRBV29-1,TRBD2,TGCAGCGTTCAGGTCCAGCGGGAGGTCACAGATACGCAGTATTTT,CSVQVQREVTDTQYF
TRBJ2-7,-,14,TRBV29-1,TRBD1,TGCAGCGTTGGCGGACAGGGGTCCCTCTACGAGCAGTACTTC,CSVGGQGSLYEQYF
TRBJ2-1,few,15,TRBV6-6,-,TGTGCCAGCAGTCCGGACACGAGCTCCTACAATGAGCAGTTCTTC,CASSPDTSSYNEQFF
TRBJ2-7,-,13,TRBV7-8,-,TGTGCCAGCAGCTTTTTTACTCTGAACGAGCAGTACTTC,CASSFFTLNEQYF
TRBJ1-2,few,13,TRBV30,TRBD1,TGTGCCTGGAGTGGACAGGGAAGCTATGGCTACACCTTC,CAWSGQGSYGYTF
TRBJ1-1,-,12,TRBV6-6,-,TGTGCCAGCAGTTACGGGGGCACTGAAGCTTTCTTT,CASSYGGTEAFF
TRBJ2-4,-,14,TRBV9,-,TGTGCCAGCAGCCTTAACGCGGCCCAAAACATTCAGTACTTC,CASSLNAAQNIQYF
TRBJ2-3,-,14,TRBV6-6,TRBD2,TGTGCCAGCGAGACTAGCGGGAGTGCAGATACGCAGTATTTT,CASETSGSADTQYF
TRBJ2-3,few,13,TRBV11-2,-,TGTGCCAGCAGCCCCTACACCACAGATACGCAGTATTTT,CASSPYTTDTQYF
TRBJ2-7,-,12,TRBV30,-,TGTGCCTGGACCCCGGGGTCGCGGGAGCAGTACTTC,CAWTPGSREQYF
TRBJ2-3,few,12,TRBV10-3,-,TGTGCCATCAAGGGCCCCGACGATACGCAGTATTTT,CAIKGPDDTQYF
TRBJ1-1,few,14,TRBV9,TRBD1,TGTGCCAGCAGCCTCCGGGGACAGGGTTCCTTCGCTTTCTTT,CASSLRGQGSFAFF
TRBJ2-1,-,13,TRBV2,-,TGTGCCAGCAAAGGGGCAGCCTACAATGAGCAGTTCTTC,CASKGAAYNEQFF
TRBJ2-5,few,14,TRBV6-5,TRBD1,TGTGCCAGCAGTTTCGGACAGGGAGGAGAGACCCAGTACTTC,CASSFGQGGETQYF
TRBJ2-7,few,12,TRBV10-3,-,TGTGCCATCAGTGAAGGAGGTTACGAGCAGTACTTC,CAISEGGYEQYF
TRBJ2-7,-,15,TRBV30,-,TGTGCCTGGAGTGAGATGGCGGGTCGGAGCTACGAGCAGTACTTC,CAWSEMAGRSYEQYF
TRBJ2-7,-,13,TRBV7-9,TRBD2,TGTGCCAGCAGCTTTACTAGCGCGTACGAGCAGTACTTC,CASSFTSAYEQYF
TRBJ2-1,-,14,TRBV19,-,TGTGCCAGTAGCACTTCGGGACGGGACAATGAGCAGTTCTTC,CASSTSGRDNEQFF
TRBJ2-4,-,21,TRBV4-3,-,TGCGCCAGCAGCCAAGATTTTACGTGGGGCGGGGGCGCGGGGCCCAAAAACATTCAGTACTTC,CASSQDFTWGGGAGPKNIQYF
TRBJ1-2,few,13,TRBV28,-,TGTGCCAGCCTCGAAAGGGTCCACTATGGCTACACCTTC,CASLERVHYGYTF
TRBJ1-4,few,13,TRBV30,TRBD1,TGTGCCTGGAGTATGGGACAGGGGGCAAAACTGTTTTTT,CAWSMGQGAKLFF
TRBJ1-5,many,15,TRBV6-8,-,TGTGCCAGCAGTTATGTAGGGGCGGTAGGTCAGCCCCAGCATTTT,CASSYVGAVGQPQHF
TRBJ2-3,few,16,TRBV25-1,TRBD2,TGTGCCAGCAGCACTAGCGGGAGGTTGAGAACAGATACGCAGTATTTT,CASSTSGRLRTDTQYF
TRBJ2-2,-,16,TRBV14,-,TGTACCAGCAGAAACTCGGGACCCACGAACACCGGGGAGCTGTTTTTT,CTSRNSGPTNTGELFF
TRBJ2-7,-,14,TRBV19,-,TGTGCCAGTAGTATGGCCAGGAGCTCCTACGAGCAGTACTTC,CASSMARSSYEQYF
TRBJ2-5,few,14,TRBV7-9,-,TGTGCCAGCAGCTTAAGGGGGTACCAAGAGACCCAGTACTTC,CASSLRGYQETQYF
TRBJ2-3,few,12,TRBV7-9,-,TGTGCCAGCAGCGTGCCGACAGATACGCAGTATTTT,CASSVPTDTQYF
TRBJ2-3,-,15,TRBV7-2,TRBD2,TGTGCCAGCAGGTCCCCGGGACTAGTGGCAGATACGCAGTATTTT,CASRSPGLVADTQYF
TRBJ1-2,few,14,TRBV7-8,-,TGTGCCAGCAGCCCTAGTGAGGGGCACTATGGCTACACCTTC,CASSPSEGHYGYTF
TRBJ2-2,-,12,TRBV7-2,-,TGTGCCAGCAGCCAGGTAGACGGGGAGCTGTTTTTT,CASSQVDGELFF
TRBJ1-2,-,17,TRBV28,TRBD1,TGTGCCAGCAGTGCCCTCCCGACAGGGGGAGTCAACTATGGCTACACCTTC,CASSALPTGGVNYGYTF
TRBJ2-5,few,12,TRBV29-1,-,TGCAGCGTTGTTTCAGGGGACGAGACCCAGTACTTC,CSVVSGDETQYF
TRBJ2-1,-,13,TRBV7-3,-,TGTGCCAGCAGCTTAAGTACAGGGAATGAGCAGTTCTTC,CASSLSTGNEQFF
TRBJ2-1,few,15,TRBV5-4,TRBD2,TGTGCCAGCAGCTTGGGAAGCGGGAGGTACAATGAGCAGTTCTTC,CASSLGSGRYNEQFF
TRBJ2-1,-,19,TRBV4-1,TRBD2,TGCGCCAGCAGCCAAGGGACTAGCGGAATAATGAGCTCCTACAATGAGCAGTTCTTC,CASSQGTSGIMSSYNEQFF
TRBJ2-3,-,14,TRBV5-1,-,TGCGCCAGCAGCCAAACTACCGGGGGAGATACGCAGTATTTT,CASSQTTGGDTQYF
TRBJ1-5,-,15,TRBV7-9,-,TGTGCCAGCAGCGAGAGGGGGGCGAGCAATCAGCCCCAGCATTTT,CASSERGASNQPQHF
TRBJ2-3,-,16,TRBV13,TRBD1,TGTGCCAGCAGCTTAGGCGTGACAGGGAACACAGATACGCAGTATTTT,CASSLGVTGNTDTQYF
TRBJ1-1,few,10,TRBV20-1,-,TGCAGTGCAGGACCTACTGAAGCTTTCTTT,CSAGPTEAFF